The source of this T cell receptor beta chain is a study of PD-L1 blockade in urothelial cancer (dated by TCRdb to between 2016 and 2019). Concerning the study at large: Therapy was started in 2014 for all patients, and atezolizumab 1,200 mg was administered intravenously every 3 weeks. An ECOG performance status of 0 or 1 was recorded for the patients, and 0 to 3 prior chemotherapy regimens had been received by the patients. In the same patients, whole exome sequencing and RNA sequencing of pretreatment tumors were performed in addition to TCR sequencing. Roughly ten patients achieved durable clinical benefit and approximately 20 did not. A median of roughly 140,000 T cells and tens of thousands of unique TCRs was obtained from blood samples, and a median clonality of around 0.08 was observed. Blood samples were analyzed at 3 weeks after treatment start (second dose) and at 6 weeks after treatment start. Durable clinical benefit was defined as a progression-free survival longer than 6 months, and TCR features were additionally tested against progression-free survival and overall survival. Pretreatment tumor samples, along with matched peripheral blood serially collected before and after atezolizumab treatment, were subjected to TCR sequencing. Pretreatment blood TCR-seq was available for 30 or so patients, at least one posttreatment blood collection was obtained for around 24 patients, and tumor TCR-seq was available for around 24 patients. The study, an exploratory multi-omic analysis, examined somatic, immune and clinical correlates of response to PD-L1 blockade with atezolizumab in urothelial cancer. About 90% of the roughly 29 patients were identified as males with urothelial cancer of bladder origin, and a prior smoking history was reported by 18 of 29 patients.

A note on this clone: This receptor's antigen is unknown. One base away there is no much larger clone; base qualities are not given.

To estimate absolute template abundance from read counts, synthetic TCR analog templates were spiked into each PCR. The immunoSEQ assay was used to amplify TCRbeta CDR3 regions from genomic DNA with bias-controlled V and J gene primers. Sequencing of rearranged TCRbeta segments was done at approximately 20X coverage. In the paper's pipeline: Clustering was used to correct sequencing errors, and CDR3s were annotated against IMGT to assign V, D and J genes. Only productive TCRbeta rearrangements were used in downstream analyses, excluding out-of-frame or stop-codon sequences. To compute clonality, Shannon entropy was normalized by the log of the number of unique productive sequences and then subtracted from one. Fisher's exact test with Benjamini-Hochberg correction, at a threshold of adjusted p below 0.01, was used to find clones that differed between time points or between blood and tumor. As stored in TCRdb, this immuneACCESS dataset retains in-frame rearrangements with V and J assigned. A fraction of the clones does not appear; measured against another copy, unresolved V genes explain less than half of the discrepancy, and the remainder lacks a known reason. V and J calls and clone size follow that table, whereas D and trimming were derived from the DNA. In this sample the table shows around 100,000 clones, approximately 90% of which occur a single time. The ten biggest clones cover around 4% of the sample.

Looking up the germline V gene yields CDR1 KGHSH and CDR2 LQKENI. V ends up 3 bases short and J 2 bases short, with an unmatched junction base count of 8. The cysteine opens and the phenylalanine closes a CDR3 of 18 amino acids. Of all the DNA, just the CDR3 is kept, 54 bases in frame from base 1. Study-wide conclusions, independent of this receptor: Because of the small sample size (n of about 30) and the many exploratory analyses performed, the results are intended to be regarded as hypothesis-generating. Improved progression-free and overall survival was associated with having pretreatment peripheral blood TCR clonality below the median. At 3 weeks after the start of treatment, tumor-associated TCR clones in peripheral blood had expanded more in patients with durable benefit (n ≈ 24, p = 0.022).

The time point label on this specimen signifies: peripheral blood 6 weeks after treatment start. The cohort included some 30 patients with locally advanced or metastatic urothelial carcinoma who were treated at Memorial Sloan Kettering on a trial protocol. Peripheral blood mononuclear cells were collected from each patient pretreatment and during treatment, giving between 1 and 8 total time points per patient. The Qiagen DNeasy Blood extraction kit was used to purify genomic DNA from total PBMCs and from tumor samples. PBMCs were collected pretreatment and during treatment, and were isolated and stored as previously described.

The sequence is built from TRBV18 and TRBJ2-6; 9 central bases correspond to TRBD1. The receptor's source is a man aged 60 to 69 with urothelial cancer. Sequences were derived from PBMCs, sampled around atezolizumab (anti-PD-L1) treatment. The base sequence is TGTGCCAGCTCACCTCTACGGGACAGGGAGACTGGGGCCAACGTCCTGACTTTC. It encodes CASSPLRDRETGANVLTF. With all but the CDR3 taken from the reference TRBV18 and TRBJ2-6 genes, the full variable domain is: NAGVMQNPRHLVRRRGQEARLRCSPMKGHSHVYWYRQLPEEGLKFMVYLQKENIIDESGMPKERFSAEFPKEGPSILRIQQVVRGDSAAYFCASSPLRDRETGANVLTFGAGSRLTVL.